The TCR beta chain under discussion was sequenced for a study of blood T cell repertoires in COVID-19. The CDR3 sequence is 15 residues long. Trimming at V came to 7 bases and at J to 4 bases, leaving 10 bases not matched to a gene. Germline V CDR1 and CDR2: SQVTM, ANQGSEA. The table came from immunoSEQ multiplex PCR; TCRdb's copy has only in-frame clones and leaves some out. Here the sample spans approximately 300,000 clones, around 88% being singletons. The sequence derives from a woman between 45 and 60 years old with acute or convalescent COVID-19. Sequenced material: peripheral blood. J is TRBJ2-2 and V is TRBV29-1, with TRBD1 identical over 9 bases. CDR3 sequence (DNA): TGCAGCGCCGACCGACAGGGGGAGCCCACCGGGGAGCTGTTTTTT. Translated: CSADRQGEPTGELFF.